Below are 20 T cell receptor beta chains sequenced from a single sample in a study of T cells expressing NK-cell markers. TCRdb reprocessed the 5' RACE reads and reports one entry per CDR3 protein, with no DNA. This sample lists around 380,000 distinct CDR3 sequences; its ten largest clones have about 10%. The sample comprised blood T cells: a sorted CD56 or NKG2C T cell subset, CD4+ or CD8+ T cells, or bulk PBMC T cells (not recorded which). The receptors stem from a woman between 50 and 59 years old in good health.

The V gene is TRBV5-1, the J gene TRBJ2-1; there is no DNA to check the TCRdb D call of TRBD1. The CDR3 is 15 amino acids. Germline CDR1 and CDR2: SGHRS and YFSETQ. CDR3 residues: CASSLSVGAYNEQFF.

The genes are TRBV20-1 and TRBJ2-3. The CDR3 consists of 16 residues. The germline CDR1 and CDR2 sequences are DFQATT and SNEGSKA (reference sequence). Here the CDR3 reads CSAKITVLAGTDTQYF.

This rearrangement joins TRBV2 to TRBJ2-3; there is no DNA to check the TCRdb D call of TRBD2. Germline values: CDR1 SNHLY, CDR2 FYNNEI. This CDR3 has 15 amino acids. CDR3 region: CASRLTSGSWDTQYF.

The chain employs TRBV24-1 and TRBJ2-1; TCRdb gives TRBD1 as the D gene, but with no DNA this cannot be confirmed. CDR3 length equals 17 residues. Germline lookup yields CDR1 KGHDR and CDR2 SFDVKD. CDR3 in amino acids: CATSDLKGHHSYNEQFF.

Here the CDR3 reads CASSLGAVDKNIQYF. The chain recombines TRBV7-9 with TRBJ2-4. CDR1 and CDR2 from the germline V gene are SEHNR and FQNEAQ (reference sequence). CDR3 length equals 15 residues. The full variable domain, rest sourced from reference TRBV7-9 and TRBJ2-4, is DTGVSQNPRHKITKRGQNVTFRCDPISEHNRLYWYRQTLGQGPEFLTYFQNEAQLEKSRLLSDRFSAERPKGSFSTLEIQRTEQGDSAMYLCASSLGAVDKNIQYFGAGTRLSVL.

The CDR3 is CASSQDPGTDTQYF. The chain employs TRBV14 and TRBJ2-3. The CDR3 is made up of 14 amino acids. Germline values: CDR1 SGHDN, CDR2 FVKESK.

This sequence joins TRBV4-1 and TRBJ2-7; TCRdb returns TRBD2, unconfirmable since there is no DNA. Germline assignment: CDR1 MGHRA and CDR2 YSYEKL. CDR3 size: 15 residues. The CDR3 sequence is CASSQRVASSYEQYF.

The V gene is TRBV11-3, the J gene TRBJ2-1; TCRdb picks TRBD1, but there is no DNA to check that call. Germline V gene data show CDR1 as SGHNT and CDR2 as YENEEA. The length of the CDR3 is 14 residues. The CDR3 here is CASTPGTGVNEQFF.

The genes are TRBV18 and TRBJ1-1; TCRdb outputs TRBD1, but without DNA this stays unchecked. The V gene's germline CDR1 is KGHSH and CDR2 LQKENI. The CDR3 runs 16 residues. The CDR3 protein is CASSLAGARKNTEAFF. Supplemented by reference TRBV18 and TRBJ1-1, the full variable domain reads NAGVMQNPRHLVRRRGQEARLRCSPMKGHSHVYWYRQLPEEGLKFMVYLQKENIIDESGMPKERFSAEFPKEGPSILRIQQVVRGDSAAYFCASSLAGARKNTEAFFGQGTRLTVV.

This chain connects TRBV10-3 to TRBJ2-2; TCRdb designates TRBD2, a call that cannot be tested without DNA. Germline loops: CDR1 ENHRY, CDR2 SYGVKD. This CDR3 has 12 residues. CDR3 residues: CAIPRPSGELFF.

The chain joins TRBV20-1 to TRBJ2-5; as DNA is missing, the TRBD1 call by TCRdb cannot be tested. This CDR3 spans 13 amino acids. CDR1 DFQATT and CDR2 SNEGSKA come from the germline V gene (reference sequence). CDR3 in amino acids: CSAQTGILETQYF.

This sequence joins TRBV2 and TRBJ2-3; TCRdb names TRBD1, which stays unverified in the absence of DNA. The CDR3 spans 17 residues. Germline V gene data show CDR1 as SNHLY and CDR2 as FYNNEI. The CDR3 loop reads CASSDDVGGIYGDTQYF.

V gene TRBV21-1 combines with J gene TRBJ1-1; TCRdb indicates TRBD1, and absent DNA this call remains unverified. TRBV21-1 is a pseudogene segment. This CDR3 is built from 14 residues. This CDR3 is CASSKHRGSTEAFF.

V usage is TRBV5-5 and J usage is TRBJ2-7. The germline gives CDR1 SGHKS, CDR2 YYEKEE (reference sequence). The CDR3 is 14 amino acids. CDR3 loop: CASSFDGMSYEQYF. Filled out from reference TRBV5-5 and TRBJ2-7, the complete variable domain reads DAGVTQSPTHLIKTRGQQVTLRCSPISGHKSVSWYQQVLGQGPQFIFQYYEKEERGRGNFPDRFSARQFPNYSSELNVNALLLGDSALYLCASSFDGMSYEQYFGPGTRLTVT.

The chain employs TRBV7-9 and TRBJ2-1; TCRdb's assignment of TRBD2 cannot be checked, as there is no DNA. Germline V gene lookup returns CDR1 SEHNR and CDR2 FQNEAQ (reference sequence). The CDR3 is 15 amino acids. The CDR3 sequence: CASSLDGRVYNEQFF.

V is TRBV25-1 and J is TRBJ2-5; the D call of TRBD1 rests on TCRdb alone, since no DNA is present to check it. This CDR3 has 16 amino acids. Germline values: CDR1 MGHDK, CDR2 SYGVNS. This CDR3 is CASSEGGGRAEETQYF.

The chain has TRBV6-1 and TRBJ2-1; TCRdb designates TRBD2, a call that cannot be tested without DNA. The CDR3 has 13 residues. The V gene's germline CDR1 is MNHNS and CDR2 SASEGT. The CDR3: CASRTSGRNEQFF.

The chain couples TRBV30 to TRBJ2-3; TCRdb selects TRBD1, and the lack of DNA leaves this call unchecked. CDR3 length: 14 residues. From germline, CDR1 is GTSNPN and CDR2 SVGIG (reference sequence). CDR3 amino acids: CAWSSIREQDTQYF.

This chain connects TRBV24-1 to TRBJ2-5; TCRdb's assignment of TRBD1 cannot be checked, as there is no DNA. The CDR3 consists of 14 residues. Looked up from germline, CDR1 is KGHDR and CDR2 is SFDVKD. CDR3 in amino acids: CATSPGQGVETQYF.

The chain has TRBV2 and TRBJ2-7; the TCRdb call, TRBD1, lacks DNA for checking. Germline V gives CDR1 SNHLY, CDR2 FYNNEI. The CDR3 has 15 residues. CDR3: CASSATGLGVDEQYF.